A selection of T cell receptor beta chains follows, all from one sample in a study of control samples from healthy donors and cancer patients. Method: immunoSEQ multiplex PCR; TCRdb's copy keeps in-frame clones and lacks some. The table has tens of thousands of clones, less than 95% seen once. The material sequenced was blood. The receptors come from a man younger than 40 in good health. The CDR3 runs from the conserved cysteine through the conserved F or W. The D gene is left open where the match is weak. Size is omitted from some rows. Given values are once, few, many or a class for expanded clones.

size,J,D,V,CDR3,DNA
.,TRBJ2-2,.,TRBV9,CASSVAGGELFF,TGTGCCAGCAGCGTAGCTGGCGGGGAGCTGTTTTTT
.,TRBJ1-5,.,TRBV6-5,CASTPAHSNQPQHF,TGTGCCAGCACCCCTGCCCATAGCAATCAGCCCCAGCATTTT
.,TRBJ2-1,.,TRBV25-1,CASSGGDGYNEQFF,TGTGCCAGCAGTGGGGGGGACGGGTACAATGAGCAGTTCTTC
.,TRBJ1-2,TRBD1,TRBV19,CASTPGQGNYGYTF,TGTGCCAGTACTCCGGGACAGGGTAACTATGGCTACACCTTC
.,TRBJ1-2,.,TRBV5-1,CASSLDGTVSGYGYTF,TGCGCCAGCAGCTTGGATGGCACTGTATCCGGCTATGGCTACACCTTC
.,TRBJ1-1,.,TRBV19,CASSMGFRDWMNTEAFF,TGTGCCAGTAGTATGGGTTTCAGGGATTGGATGAACACTGAAGCTTTCTTT
.,TRBJ2-7,.,TRBV6-5,CASSYTGYEQYF,TGTGCCAGCAGTTACACAGGGTACGAGCAGTACTTC
.,TRBJ1-5,.,TRBV7-9,CASSLGPDNQPQHF,TGTGCCAGCAGCTTAGGGCCAGATAATCAGCCCCAGCATTTT
.,TRBJ1-1,.,TRBV2,CASSEAWSSGVFF,TGTGCCAGCAGTGAAGCGTGGTCTTCGGGGGTTTTCTTT
.,TRBJ2-4,TRBD2,TRBV28,CASSTGGDIQYF,TGTGCCAGCTCTACTGGGGGGGACATTCAGTACTTC
.,TRBJ1-1,.,TRBV7-9,CASSLGQGSTEAFF,TGTGCCAGCAGCTTAGGGCAGGGAAGCACTGAAGCTTTCTTT
few,TRBJ2-7,TRBD1,TRBV19,CASSLSGGQGGEQYF,TGTGCCAGTAGTTTGTCAGGAGGACAGGGAGGCGAGCAGTACTTC
.,TRBJ1-1,.,TRBV4-1,CASSQDEGLNTEAFF,TGCGCCAGCAGCCAAGATGAAGGGTTGAACACTGAAGCTTTCTTT
.,TRBJ1-2,.,TRBV3-1/TRBV3-2,CASSQAPGSANFTLPYGYTF,TGTGCCAGCAGCCAAGCTCCGGGATCGGCCAACTTTACCCTCCCCTATGGCTACACCTTC
.,TRBJ2-3,.,TRBV4-1,CASSPRGSTSTDTQYF,TGCGCCAGCAGCCCCAGGGGCTCAACTAGCACAGATACGCAGTATTTT
.,TRBJ2-1,.,TRBV2,CASSEWGESYNEQFF,TGTGCCAGCAGTGAATGGGGGGAGAGTTACAATGAGCAGTTCTTC
once,TRBJ1-2,.,TRBV30,CAWSEYGTYGYTF,TGTGCCTGGAGCGAATACGGAACCTATGGCTACACCTTC
.,TRBJ2-5,.,TRBV29-1,CSAHLPDSPENRQETQYF,TGCAGCGCTCACCTTCCCGACAGTCCCGAAAACCGCCAAGAGACCCAGTACTTC
.,TRBJ2-3,TRBD2,TRBV5-1,CASSLLAALGDTQYF,TGCGCCAGCAGCCTCCTAGCGGCCCTGGGAGATACGCAGTATTTT
.,TRBJ2-5,TRBD2,TRBV19,CASSIRPSGGLGETQYF,TGTGCCAGTAGTATTCGTCCTAGCGGGGGTCTTGGCGAGACCCAGTACTTC
.,TRBJ2-3,.,TRBV30,CASDGLSTDTQYF,TGTGCTTCGGACGGACTTTCCACAGATACGCAGTATTTT
.,TRBJ2-1,TRBD2,TRBV6-6,CASSYSGGEQFF,TGTGCCAGCAGTTACAGCGGGGGGGAGCAGTTCTTC
.,TRBJ2-7,TRBD1,TRBV28,CASQSGTAYEQYF,TGTGCCAGCCAGTCCGGGACAGCCTACGAGCAGTACTTC
.,TRBJ2-2,.,TRBV27,CASSMTTHTGELFF,TGTGCCAGCAGTATGACTACCCACACCGGGGAGCTGTTTTTT
.,TRBJ1-5,.,TRBV7-9,CASSLAVGNQPQHF,TGTGCCAGCAGCTTAGCTGTCGGTAATCAGCCCCAGCATTTT
once,TRBJ2-3,TRBD1,TRBV7-2,CASSLENRGSADTQYF,TGTGCCAGCAGCCTAGAGAACAGGGGTTCGGCAGATACGCAGTATTTT
once,TRBJ2-1,TRBD2,TRBV12-5,CASGLFLAGGGNEQFF,TGTGCTAGTGGTTTGTTCCTAGCGGGAGGTGGTAATGAGCAGTTCTTC